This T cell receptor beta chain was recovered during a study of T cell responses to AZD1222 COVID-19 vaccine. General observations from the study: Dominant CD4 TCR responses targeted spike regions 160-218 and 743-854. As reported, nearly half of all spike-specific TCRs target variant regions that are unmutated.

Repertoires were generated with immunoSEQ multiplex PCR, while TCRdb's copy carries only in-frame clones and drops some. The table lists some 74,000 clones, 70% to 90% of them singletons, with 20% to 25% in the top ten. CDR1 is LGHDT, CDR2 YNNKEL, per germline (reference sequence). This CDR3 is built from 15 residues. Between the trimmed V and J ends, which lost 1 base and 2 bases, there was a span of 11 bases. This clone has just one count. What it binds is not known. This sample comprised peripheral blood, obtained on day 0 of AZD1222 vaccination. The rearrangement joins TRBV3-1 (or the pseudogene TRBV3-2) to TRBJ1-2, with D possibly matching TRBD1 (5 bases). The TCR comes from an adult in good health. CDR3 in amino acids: CASSQVGRENYGYTF. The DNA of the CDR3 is TGTGCCAGCAGCCAAGTTGGCAGGGAAAACTATGGCTACACCTTC.